This T cell receptor (beta chain) was obtained from a study of cytomegalovirus exposure and HLA in healthy donors. In germline, CDR1 is KGHSH, CDR2 LQKENI. The CDR3 has 12 residues. V shed 6 bases and J shed 2 bases, with 6 bases lying between them. About this clone itself: Other DNA sequences in this specimen translate into the identical CDR3.

TCRdb's table, derived via immunoSEQ multiplex PCR, lists solely in-frame clones and lacks some. The sample shows some 200,000 clones, 86% of them seen only once. The sequence was obtained from a man aged 30-40 years in good health and CMV-seropositive. The sample taken for sequencing was PBMCs. V is TRBV18 and J is TRBJ2-3; the D is unclear. The chain's CDR3 is CASSPYTDTQYF. The CDR3 bases are TGTGCCAGCTCTCCATACACAGATACGCAGTATTTT.